Relative to its sample, the clone carrying this T cell receptor (beta chain) is medium-sized. V was shortened by 0 bases and J by 2 bases, with 11 bases between the two germline ends. CDR1 and CDR2 (germline): SGDLS, YYNGEE. The CDR3 totals 15 residues. The repertoire was sequenced with immunoSEQ multiplex PCR; TCRdb's copy has only in-frame clones and lacks some. The table has over 80,000 clones, around 90% seen once. This sample was taken from a study of glioma-infiltrating T cells after dendritic cell vaccination. The chain recombines TRBV9 with TRBJ2-5, with D hard to call. The sequence derives from a human donor with glioblastoma. Sample: blood, taken before dendritic cell vaccination. CDR3: CASSVAGAVQETQYF. CDR3 DNA sequence: TGTGCCAGCAGCGTAGCTGGCGCGGTTCAAGAGACCCAGTACTTC.